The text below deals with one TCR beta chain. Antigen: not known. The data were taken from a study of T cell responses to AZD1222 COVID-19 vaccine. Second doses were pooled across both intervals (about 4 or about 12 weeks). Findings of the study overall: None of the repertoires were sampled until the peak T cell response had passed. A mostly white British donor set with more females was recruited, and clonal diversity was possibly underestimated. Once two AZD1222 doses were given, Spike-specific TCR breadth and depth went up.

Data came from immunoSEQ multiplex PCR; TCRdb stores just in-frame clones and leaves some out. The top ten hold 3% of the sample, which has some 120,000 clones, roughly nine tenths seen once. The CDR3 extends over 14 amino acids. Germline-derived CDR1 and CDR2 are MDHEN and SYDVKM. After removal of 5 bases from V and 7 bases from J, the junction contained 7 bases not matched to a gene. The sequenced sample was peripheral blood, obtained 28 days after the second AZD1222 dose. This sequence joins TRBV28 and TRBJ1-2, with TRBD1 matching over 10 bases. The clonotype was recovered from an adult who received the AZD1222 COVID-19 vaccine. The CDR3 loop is CASSLGQGVGGYTF. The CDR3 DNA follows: TGTGCCAGCAGTCTCGGACAGGGGGTCGGTGGCTACACCTTC.